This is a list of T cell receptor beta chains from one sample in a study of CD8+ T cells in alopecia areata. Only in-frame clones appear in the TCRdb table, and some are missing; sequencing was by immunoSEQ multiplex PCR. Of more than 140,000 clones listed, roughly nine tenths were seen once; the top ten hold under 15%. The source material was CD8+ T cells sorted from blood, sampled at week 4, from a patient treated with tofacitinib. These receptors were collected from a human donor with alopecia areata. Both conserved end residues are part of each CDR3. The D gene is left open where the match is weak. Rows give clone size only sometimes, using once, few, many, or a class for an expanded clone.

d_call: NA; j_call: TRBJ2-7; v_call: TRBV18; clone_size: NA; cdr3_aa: CASSPDYEQYF; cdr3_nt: TGTGCCAGCTCCCCGGACTACGAGCAGTACTTC
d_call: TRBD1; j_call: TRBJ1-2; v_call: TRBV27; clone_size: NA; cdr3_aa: CASSLGQGAYYGYTF; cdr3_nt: TGTGCCAGCAGTTTGGGACAGGGGGCATACTATGGCTACACCTTC
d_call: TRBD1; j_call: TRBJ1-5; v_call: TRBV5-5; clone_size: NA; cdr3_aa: CASSLVGQGMGQPQHF; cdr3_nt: TGTGCCAGCAGCTTGGTCGGACAGGGGATGGGTCAGCCCCAGCATTTT
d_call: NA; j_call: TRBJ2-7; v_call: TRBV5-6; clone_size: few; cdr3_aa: CASSANQGAEQYF; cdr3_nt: TGTGCCAGCAGCGCCAACCAGGGCGCCGAGCAGTACTTC
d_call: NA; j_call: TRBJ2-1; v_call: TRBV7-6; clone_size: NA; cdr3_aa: CASSPPWASSYNEQFF; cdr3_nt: TGTGCCAGCAGCCCTCCTTGGGCCAGCTCCTACAATGAGCAGTTCTTC
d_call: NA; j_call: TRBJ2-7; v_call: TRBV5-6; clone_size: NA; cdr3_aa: CASSNRDRGEQYF; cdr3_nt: TGTGCCAGCAGCAACAGGGACCGGGGCGAGCAGTACTTC
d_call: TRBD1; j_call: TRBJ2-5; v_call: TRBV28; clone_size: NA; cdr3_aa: CASSLRTGGEETQYF; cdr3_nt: TGTGCCAGCAGCCTACGGACAGGGGGCGAAGAGACCCAGTACTTC
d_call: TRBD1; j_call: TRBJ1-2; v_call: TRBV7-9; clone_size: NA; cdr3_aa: CASSLRDREDGYTF; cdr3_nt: TGTGCCAGCAGCTTGAGGGACAGGGAGGACGGCTACACCTTC
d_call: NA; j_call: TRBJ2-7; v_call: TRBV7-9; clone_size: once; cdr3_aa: CASSLGTSTAYEQYF; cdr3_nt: TGTGCCAGCAGCTTAGGAACGAGTACGGCCTACGAGCAGTACTTC
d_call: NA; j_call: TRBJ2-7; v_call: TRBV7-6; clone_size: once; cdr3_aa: CASSLGHGSEQYF; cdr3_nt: TGTGCCAGCAGCTTGGGACACGGGAGCGAGCAGTACTTC
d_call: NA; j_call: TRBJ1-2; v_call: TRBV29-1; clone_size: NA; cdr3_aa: CSVPDFQGPSNYGYTF; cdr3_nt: TGCAGCGTTCCGGATTTCCAGGGACCCTCCAACTATGGCTACACCTTC
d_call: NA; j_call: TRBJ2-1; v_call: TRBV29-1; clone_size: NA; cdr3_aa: CSVEVFPPSSYNEQFF; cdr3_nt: TGCAGCGTTGAAGTGTTCCCTCCAAGCTCCTACAATGAGCAGTTCTTC
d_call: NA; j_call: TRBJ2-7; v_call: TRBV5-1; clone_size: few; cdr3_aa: CASSLTGGYEQYF; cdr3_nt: TGCGCCAGCAGCTTAACCGGAGGCTACGAGCAGTACTTC
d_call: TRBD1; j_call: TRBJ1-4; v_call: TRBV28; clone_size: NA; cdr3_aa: CASNTGTGNEKLFF; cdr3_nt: TGTGCCAGCAATACCGGGACAGGGAATGAAAAACTGTTTTTT
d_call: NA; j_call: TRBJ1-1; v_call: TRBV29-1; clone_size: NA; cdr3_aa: CSAQDGGESTEAFF; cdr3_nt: TGCAGCGCCCAGGACGGTGGGGAATCCACTGAAGCTTTCTTT
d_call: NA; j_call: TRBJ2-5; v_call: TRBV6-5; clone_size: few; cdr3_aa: CASSLDYTQETQYF; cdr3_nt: TGTGCCAGCAGTCTTGACTATACCCAAGAGACCCAGTACTTC
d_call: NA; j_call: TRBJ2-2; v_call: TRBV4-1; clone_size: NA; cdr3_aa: CASSHPTGTGELFF; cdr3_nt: TGCGCCAGCAGCCACCCGACGGGCACCGGGGAGCTGTTTTTT
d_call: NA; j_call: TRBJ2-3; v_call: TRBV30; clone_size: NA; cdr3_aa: CAWSEAGKLDTQYF; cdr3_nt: TGTGCCTGGAGTGAAGCGGGTAAATTGGATACGCAGTATTTT
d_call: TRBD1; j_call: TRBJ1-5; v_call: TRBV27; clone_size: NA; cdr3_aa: CASRHRGPNQPQHF; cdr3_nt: TGTGCCAGCAGACACAGGGGGCCCAATCAGCCCCAGCATTTT
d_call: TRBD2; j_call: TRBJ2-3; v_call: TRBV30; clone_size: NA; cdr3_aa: CAWSVLASTDTQYF; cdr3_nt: TGTGCCTGGAGTGTACTAGCGAGCACAGATACGCAGTATTTT
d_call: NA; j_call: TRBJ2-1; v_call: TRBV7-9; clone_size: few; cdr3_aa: CASSQDRGLGGEQFF; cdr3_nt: TGTGCCAGCAGCCAAGACAGGGGACTAGGTGGCGAGCAGTTCTTC
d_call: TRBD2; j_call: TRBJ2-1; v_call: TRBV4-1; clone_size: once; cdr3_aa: CASSRIAGYYNEQFF; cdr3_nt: TGCGCCAGCAGCCGTATAGCGGGTTACTACAATGAGCAGTTCTTC
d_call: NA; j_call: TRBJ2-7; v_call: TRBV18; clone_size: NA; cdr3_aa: CASSPGGRGEQYF; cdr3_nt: TGTGCCAGCTCACCAGGGGGGCGAGGCGAGCAGTACTTC
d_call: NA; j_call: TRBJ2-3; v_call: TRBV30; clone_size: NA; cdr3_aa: CAWSVTLDTQYF; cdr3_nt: TGTGCCTGGAGTGTAACGCTGGATACGCAGTATTTT
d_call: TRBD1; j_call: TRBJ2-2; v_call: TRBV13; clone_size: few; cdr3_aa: CASNPGQVTPGELFF; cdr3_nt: TGTGCCAGCAACCCGGGACAGGTGACCCCCGGGGAGCTGTTTTTT
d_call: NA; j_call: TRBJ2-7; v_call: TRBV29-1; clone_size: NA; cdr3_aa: CSVEVAGRSYEQYF; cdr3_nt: TGCAGCGTTGAAGTGGCGGGGCGCTCCTACGAGCAGTACTTC
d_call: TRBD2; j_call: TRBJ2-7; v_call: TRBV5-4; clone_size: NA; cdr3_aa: CASSLGTSASYEQYF; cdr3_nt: TGTGCCAGCAGCTTGGGGACTAGCGCCTCCTACGAGCAGTACTTC
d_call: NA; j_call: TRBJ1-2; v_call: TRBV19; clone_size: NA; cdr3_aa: CASSPGPQENYGYTF; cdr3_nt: TGTGCCAGTAGTCCCGGACCACAAGAAAACTATGGCTACACCTTC
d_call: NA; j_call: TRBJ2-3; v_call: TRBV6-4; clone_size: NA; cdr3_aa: CASIMTDTQYF; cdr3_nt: TGTGCCAGCATTATGACAGATACGCAGTATTTT
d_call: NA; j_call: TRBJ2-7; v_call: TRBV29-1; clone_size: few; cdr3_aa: CSVALGRSYEQYF; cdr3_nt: TGCAGCGTTGCCCTGGGACGGTCCTACGAGCAGTACTTC
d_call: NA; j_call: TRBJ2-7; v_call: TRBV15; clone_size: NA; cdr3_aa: CATSGGRPYEQYF; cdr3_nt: TGTGCCACCAGTGGCGGGCGGCCCTACGAGCAGTACTTC
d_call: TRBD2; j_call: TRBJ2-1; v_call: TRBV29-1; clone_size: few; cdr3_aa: CSVEGRDYYNEQFF; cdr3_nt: TGCAGCGTTGAAGGCAGGGACTACTACAATGAGCAGTTCTTC
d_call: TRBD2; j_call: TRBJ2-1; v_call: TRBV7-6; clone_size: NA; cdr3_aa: CASSSSGLTYNEQFF; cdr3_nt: TGTGCCAGCAGCTCTAGCGGGCTCACCTACAATGAGCAGTTCTTC
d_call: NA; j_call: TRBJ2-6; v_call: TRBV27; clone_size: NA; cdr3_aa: CASSPRGGISGANVLTF; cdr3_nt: TGTGCCAGCAGTCCCAGGGGGGGTATCTCTGGGGCCAACGTCCTGACTTTC
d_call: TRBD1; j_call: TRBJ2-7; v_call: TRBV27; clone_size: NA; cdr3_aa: CASSSAGGGYEQYF; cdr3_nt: TGTGCCAGCAGTTCGGCAGGGGGCGGATACGAGCAGTACTTC
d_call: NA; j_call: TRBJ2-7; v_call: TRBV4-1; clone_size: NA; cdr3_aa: CASSLRRGNYEQYF; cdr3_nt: TGCGCCAGCAGCTTAAGACGGGGGAACTACGAGCAGTACTTC
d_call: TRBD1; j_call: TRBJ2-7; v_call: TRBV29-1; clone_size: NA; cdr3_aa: CSAESGTGGSYEQYF; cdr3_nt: TGCAGCGCCGAATCTGGGACAGGGGGGTCCTACGAGCAGTACTTC